The present T cell receptor (beta chain) was sequenced within a study of regulatory T cells in long-lasting Graves disease. In building TCR beta libraries, iRepertoire HTBI primers were used together with Arm-PCR of CDR3 regions. TCRdb analysed the multiplex PCR reads with MiXCR anew, one entry per CDR3 protein. Here the sample spans 650,000 to 700,000 distinct CDR3 sequences, about 30% being singletons. Study-wide results and caveats: Examination was confined to peripheral blood, excluding thyroid tissue.

The trim removed 4 bases at V and 8 bases at J, leaving 5 bases unmatched. The CDR3 spans 13 residues. Germline CDR1 is SGHNT and CDR2 is YYREEE (reference sequence). Time point specified: persistent/refractory GD, antithyroid drugs over 5 years with positive TRAb. RNA isolated from PBMCs was used to make the TCR library. With regard to this clonotype: What it binds is not known.

The sequence came from a female donor with Graves disease. Material: peripheral blood mononuclear cells (PBMCs), obtained when the disease was refractory, from a patient treated with antithyroid drugs. The chain recombines TRBV5-4 with TRBJ2-4, with 8 bases fitting TRBD1. Written as DNA, the CDR3 is TGTGCCAGCAGCCCGGACAGGGTAGACATTCAGTACTTC. It translates to CASSPDRVDIQYF. Variable domain in full (rest from reference TRBV5-4 and TRBJ2-4): ETGVTQSPTHLIKTRGQQVTLRCSSQSGHNTVSWYQQALGQGPQFIFQYYREEENGRGNFPPRFSGLQFPNYSSELNVNALELDDSALYLCASSPDRVDIQYFGAGTRLSVL.